The 10 T cell receptor beta chains presented below share a single source sample, sequenced in a study of T cells after posttransplantation cyclophosphamide (dated by TCRdb to about 2016). The sample's treatment or condition, from its label and the paper: high-dose cyclophosphamide on days +3 and +4 as single-agent GVHD prophylaxis. For conditioning, the PTCy patients got busulfan and fludarabine, then a related or unrelated marrow graft, followed by cyclophosphamide on days +3 and +4. The method behind the library was the immunoSEQ multiplex PCR assay. As stored in TCRdb, this immuneACCESS dataset retains in-frame rearrangements with V and J assigned. A fraction of the clones does not appear; measured against another copy, unresolved V genes explain less than half of the discrepancy, and the remainder lacks a known reason. The sample yields 1,400 or so clones; 65% to 85% were counted once. Of the sample, roughly 11% falls within the top ten clones.

The sample was CD4+ T cells sorted from PBMCs, taken more than 220 days after allogeneic stem cell transplant with posttransplant cyclophosphamide. The receptors originated from a female patient in her 60s who received an allogeneic stem cell transplant from an unrelated donor, was CMV-positive, and had acute GVHD only. Following transplantation, part of the T cell population may be supplied by the graft donor rather than the patient.

This sequence joins TRBV28 and TRBJ1-1; 8 bases are a match to TRBD1. The CDR3 has 15 residues. Germline trimming cut 5 bases from V and 6 bases from J; bases unmatched to any gene: 11. Germline lookup yields CDR1 MDHEN and CDR2 SYDVKM. The CDR3 is CASSQFRGRRAEAFF. The DNA of the CDR3 is TGTGCCAGCAGTCAATTCAGGGGGCGGCGGGCTGAAGCTTTCTTT.

CDR3 nucleotides: TGTGCCAGCAGCTTAACACCGGGAGGGGGAGATACGCAGTATTTT. It yields the protein CASSLTPGGGDTQYF. The chain carries TRBV7-3 and TRBJ2-3; 8 positions match TRBD2. J lost 5 bases, V lost 0 bases, and 4 bases had no gene match. Germline CDR1 is SGHTA and CDR2 is FQGTGA. CDR3 length: 15 residues.

Turning to this clone: One end of the junction does not line up with germline, which may come from a read error. This chain joins TRBV5-4 and TRBJ2-4; D may be TRBD1 (5 bases). This CDR3 region has 11 residues. Germline V gene data show CDR1 as SGHNT and CDR2 as YYREEE (reference sequence). CDR3 region: CASSLGQGMTF. CDR3 bases: TGTGCCAGCAGCTTGGGCCAGGGAATGACCTTC.

The chain links TRBV4-1 to TRBJ2-7; 8 positions agree with TRBD1. From germline, CDR1 is MGHRA and CDR2 YSYEKL. The trim removed 6 bases at V and 0 bases at J, leaving 7 bases unmatched. There are 15 residues in the CDR3. The CDR3 region is CASSGDRGYSYEQYF. Written as DNA, the CDR3 is TGCGCCAGCAGTGGAGACAGGGGTTACTCCTACGAGCAGTACTTC.

V is TRBV29-1 and J is TRBJ2-3; 7 bases map to TRBD1. Germline V CDR1 and CDR2: SQVTM, ANQGSEA. J lost 3 bases, V lost 4 bases, and 4 bases had no gene match. The CDR3 length is 13 residues. CDR3 sequence (DNA): TGCAGCGTTGCAGGGACAGTGACAGATACGCAGTATTTT. Its protein is CSVAGTVTDTQYF.

This CDR3 reads CASRGLSGYTF. The CDR3 nucleotides read TGTGCCAGCAGGGGACTATCCGGCTACACCTTC. The chain has TRBV28 and TRBJ1-2, with D perhaps matching TRBD1 (5 bases). The CDR3 has 11 residues. Germline lookup yields CDR1 MDHEN and CDR2 SYDVKM. Trimming removed 6 bases at V and 8 bases at J, with 10 bases between.

There are a few counts of this clone. This chain links TRBV10-3 with TRBJ1-2, with 12 bases lining up with TRBD1. The CDR3 runs to 16 residues. Germline values: CDR1 ENHRY, CDR2 SYGVKD. The J segment lost 0 bases and the V segment lost 8 bases, leaving 7 bases of the junction unmatched. CDR3 sequence reads: CAIGDGTGGPNYGYTF. CDR3 nucleotide sequence: TGTGCCATCGGGGACGGGACAGGGGGCCCTAACTATGGCTACACCTTC.

The genes are TRBV5-4 and TRBJ2-5, with 10 bases aligning to TRBD2. After removal of 3 bases from V and 1 base from J, the junction contained 6 bases not matched to a gene. The CDR3 contains 16 residues. The germline V gene has CDR1 SGHNT and CDR2 YYREEE (reference sequence). CDR3 sequence reads: CASSSGLAAFQETQYF. CDR3 DNA sequence: TGTGCCAGCAGCTCAGGACTAGCGGCCTTCCAAGAGACCCAGTACTTC. The variable domain in full, with the rest retrieved from reference TRBV5-4 and TRBJ2-5, is ETGVTQSPTHLIKTRGQQVTLRCSSQSGHNTVSWYQQALGQGPQFIFQYYREEENGRGNFPPRFSGLQFPNYSSELNVNALELDDSALYLCASSSGLAAFQETQYFGPGTRLLVL.

This rearrangement joins TRBV15 to TRBJ2-7; D is possibly TRBD2 (5 bases). Germline CDR1 reads LNHNV; CDR2 reads YYDKDF (reference sequence). Trimming removed 1 base at V and 4 bases at J, with 17 bases between. This CDR3 has 16 amino acids. CDR3 DNA sequence: TGTGCCACCAGCAGAGCCTATCCGGGAATAGGATACGAGCAGTACTTC. Protein: CATSRAYPGIGYEQYF.

The CDR3 sequence is CASSPSRSVGELFF. CDR3 nucleotide sequence: TGTGCCAGCTCACCATCACGAAGCGTCGGGGAGCTGTTTTTT. J is TRBJ2-2 and V is TRBV18, with D hard to call. Trimming removed 2 bases at V and 7 bases at J, with 11 bases between. The germline V gene encodes CDR1 KGHSH and CDR2 LQKENI. CDR3 length: 14 amino acids.